This T cell receptor (beta chain) was recorded in a study of T-cell reconstitution after alpha-beta-depleted transplantation in children (dated by TCRdb to the mid-2010s). Broadly, across the study: The study quantitatively tracked T-cell immune reconstitution after TCRalphabeta/CD19-depleted allogeneic hematopoietic cell transplantation in children using TCR repertoire profiling. Results and caveats for the whole study, not just this receptor: In some patients, high TCRbeta diversity at day 60 was attributed to recipient T cells and intrathymic progenitors that had survived conditioning. The frequencies of hyperexpanded clones fell over the following months, and after one year, T-cell counts and TCRbeta diversity were mostly attributed to newly produced T cells. The apparently early recovery of alphabetaT-cell counts about two months after transplant reportedly depended on only several hundred rapidly expanded clones that came from non-depleted graft cells.

Preparation of the library involved PCR. The listed sequencing device is Illumina HiSeq 2500. TCR library preparation used molecular barcoding, with unique molecular identifiers applied to normalize quantification of the TCRbeta repertoire. TCRdb redid the processing of the public reads, applying fastp at Q25 and MiXCR, and retained in-frame beta chains. Here each entry gathers all rows of one CDR3 protein and keeps the most common genes and DNA. The sample table records 700,000 or so distinct CDR3 sequences; 13% of these occur just once. In total, the top ten clones hold 0.65% to 0.9% of the sample. Per the publication, the treatment or condition label means: allogeneic hematopoietic cell transplantation with graft depleted of TCRalphabeta T cells and CD19 B cells. The children who served as transplant recipients had been given grafts of TCRalphabeta/CD19-depleted allogeneic hematopoietic cells.

Reading from cysteine to phenylalanine, the CDR3 counts 16 amino acids. Only CDR3 DNA is held: 48 bases, read in frame from base 1. V trim: 4 bases; J trim: 8 bases; unmatched bases: 11. Taken from the germline V gene, the CDR1 and CDR2 loops are SGHRS and YFSETQ. This clonotype was observed a handful of times. No antigen is known for it. No much larger clone is present one base from it, and per-base qualities are unavailable. This TCR was sampled from a girl aged 2 to 10 with congenital amegakaryocytic thrombocytopenia, due to receive a stem cell transplant. This material consisted of PBMCs, taken before TCRalphabeta/CD19-depleted stem cell transplant. This receptor chain uses TRBV5-1 and TRBJ2-1, with 11 middle bases fitting TRBD2. The CDR3 amino acid sequence is: CASSQPSGLAVDEQFF. The nucleotides are TGCGCCAGCAGCCAACCCTCGGGACTAGCGGTCGATGAGCAGTTCTTC.